The 5 T cell receptor beta chains below come from one sample, sequenced in a study of cytomegalovirus exposure and HLA in healthy donors. This PCR relied on a set of 60 Vbeta primers and 13 Jbeta primers. Profiling relied on immunoSEQ multiplex PCR, and the TCRdb table lists in-frame clones only, not all of them. Of about 160,000 clones detected, 55% to 75% appear once; the ten largest clones hold roughly 6.4%. The sample was PBMCs. The source of these receptors is a woman in her sixties or seventies in good health and CMV-seropositive.

The chain has TRBV7-9 and TRBJ2-7, with 7 bases matching TRBD1. CDR3 length: 15 residues. The germline V gene encodes CDR1 SEHNR and CDR2 FQNEAQ (reference sequence). With 3 bases clipped from V and 2 bases from J, the junction kept 7 bases outside the gene matches. The CDR3 coding sequence is TGTGCCAGCAGCTTCCAGGACAGGCGAGCCTACGAGCAGTACTTC. Its protein is CASSFQDRRAYEQYF.

This rearrangement joins TRBV28 to TRBJ2-7; 10 bases match TRBD1. CDR3 size: 13 residues. The J segment lost 7 bases and the V segment lost 9 bases, leaving 9 bases of the junction unmatched. In germline, CDR1 is MDHEN, CDR2 SYDVKM. This CDR3 reads CASAGQGSGEQYF. The CDR3, as DNA: TGTGCCAGTGCGGGACAGGGGTCTGGTGAGCAGTACTTC.

This clone appeared a single time. V is TRBV9 and J is TRBJ1-2; 9 nucleotides align to TRBD1. CDR1 is SGDLS and CDR2 is YYNGEE in the germline V gene. The CDR3 loop spans 13 amino acids. The J segment lost 4 bases and the V segment lost 4 bases, leaving 2 bases of the junction unmatched. The DNA for the CDR3 is TGTGCCAGCAGCTTGACAGGGGGCTATGGCTACACCTTC. This translates into CASSLTGGYGYTF.

This chain uses TRBV5-6 with TRBJ1-5; the D gene is possibly TRBD1 (6 bases). The V and J ends lost 0 bases and 7 bases respectively, with 11 bases between them. The CDR3 is 14 residues long. Germline loops: CDR1 SGHDT, CDR2 YYEEEE. The CDR3 coding sequence is TGTGCCAGCAGCTTGGGCCCACAGGGCCAGCCCCAGCATTTT. Encoded protein: CASSLGPQGQPQHF.

This clone has just a few counts. V is TRBV9 and J is TRBJ2-1; TRBD2 matches at 11 bases. CDR3 size: 15 residues. CDR1 and CDR2 from the germline V gene are SGDLS and YYNGEE. V was clipped by 2 bases and J by 6 bases; unmatched bases: 4. CDR3 sequence: CASSVGLAEINEQFF. Written as DNA, the CDR3 is TGTGCCAGCAGCGTGGGACTAGCGGAGATCAATGAGCAGTTCTTC.